Shown below are 32 T cell receptor beta chains from a single sample sequenced in a study of shared clonotypes between healthy human individuals (dated by TCRdb to 2018 to 2021). Library generation was performed with the immunoSEQ multiplex PCR assay. TCRdb limited this immuneACCESS table to in-frame rearrangements with V and J called. A share of clones is missing; checked studies link under half to unresolved V genes, and the rest is unexplained. The sample table lists about 2.3 million clones, about 92% of them with a count of one. The top ten constitute 0.3% to 0.4% of the sample. The specimen was naive CD4+ T cells from PBMCs. Taken with the paper, the label for cell subset or site translates to: CD45RA+ positively selected. The origin of the receptors is a man aged 18 to 35 in good health. Some clones in this sample may be carry-over from other donors' samples.

A word on this clone: Other nucleotide sequences from this sample produce the same CDR3. The chain's CDR3 is CASSFDRNYGYTF. The CDR3 DNA reads as TGTGCCAGCAGCTTTGACAGAAACTATGGCTACACCTTC. This sequence joins TRBV5-5 and TRBJ1-2, with a weak D call TRBD1 (5 bases). Germline V gives CDR1 SGHKS, CDR2 YYEKEE (reference sequence). With 2 bases removed from V and 2 bases from J, the gap between germline ends came to 7 bases. The CDR3 length is 13 residues.

This chain uses TRBV2 with TRBJ1-4; D is unclear. From germline, CDR1 is SNHLY and CDR2 FYNNEI. This CDR3 has 16 residues. V was trimmed by 1 base and J by 5 bases, leaving 14 bases between them. The CDR3 sequence is CASSEGTYYTNEKLFF. The CDR3 region has the DNA TGTGCCAGCAGTGAAGGGACCTACTACACCAATGAAAAACTGTTTTTT.

The chain employs TRBV5-6 and TRBJ2-7, with 7 bases that match TRBD1. With 0 bases clipped from V and 2 bases from J, the junction kept 5 bases outside the gene matches. From germline, CDR1 is SGHDT and CDR2 YYEEEE. The CDR3 contains 15 residues. The CDR3 spells CASSLVLTGTYEQYF. The CDR3 DNA follows: TGTGCCAGCAGCTTGGTCTTGACAGGGACCTACGAGCAGTACTTC.

The chain links TRBV9 to TRBJ2-7; D gene unclear. Trimming left V 3 bases short and J 7 bases short, with 8 bases between. This CDR3 spans 11 amino acids. Germline CDR1 reads SGDLS; CDR2 reads YYNGEE. CDR3 sequence reads: CASSGPGEQYF. DNA for the CDR3: TGTGCCAGCAGCGGCCCAGGTGAGCAGTACTTC.

The chain links TRBV27 to TRBJ1-4; possible D gene TRBD1, 6 bases. Trimming left V 3 bases short and J 11 bases short, with 16 bases between. The germline V gene encodes CDR1 MNHEY and CDR2 SMNVEV (reference sequence). The CDR3 is 14 residues long. As DNA, the CDR3 is TGTGCCAGCAGTTTGGGCGGGGTAAGGGGGAAACTGTTTTTT. It translates to CASSLGGVRGKLFF.

With respect to this clone: The junction does not match germline at one end; this may be a read error. Here the CDR3 reads CASSSPGTSGRVF. The CDR3 DNA sequence: TGTGCCAGCAGCTCACCCGGGACTAGCGGTAGGGTCTTC. This chain connects TRBV5-4 to TRBJ2-1; 11 nucleotides agree with TRBD2. CDR3 length equals 13 residues. Germline values: CDR1 SGHNT, CDR2 YYREEE (reference sequence).

The V call is TRBV28, the J call TRBJ2-3, with 12 bases aligning to TRBD2. The germline gives CDR1 MDHEN, CDR2 SYDVKM. The CDR3 covers 17 residues. Trimming removed 4 bases from V and 0 bases from J; junction bases left unmatched: 5. CDR3 nucleotides: TGTGCCAGCAGTTCAGCCGGGACTAGCGGGAGCACAGATACGCAGTATTTT. Its translation is CASSSAGTSGSTDTQYF.

V is TRBV5-1 and J is TRBJ2-1; D not resolved. Germline CDR1 SGHRS, CDR2 YFSETQ. The CDR3 contains 14 residues. Trimming pared 0 bases from V and 9 bases from J, leaving 13 bases between. CDR3 DNA sequence: TGCGCCAGCAGCTTGGCCCTTACCAGCCGTGAGCAGTTCTTC. Amino acids: CASSLALTSREQFF. Drawing the rest from reference TRBV5-1 and TRBJ2-1, the complete variable domain is KAGVTQTPRYLIKTRGQQVTLSCSPISGHRSVSWYQQTPGQGLQFLFEYFSETQRNKGNFPGRFSGRQFSNSRSEMNVSTLELGDSALYLCASSLALTSREQFFGPGTRLTVL.

The chain has TRBV5-1 and TRBJ2-1; D call uncertain. Germline V gene sequence: CDR1 SGHRS, CDR2 YFSETQ. Trimming stripped 0 bases from V and 3 bases from J, with 7 bases between. CDR3 length: 14 amino acids. CDR3 in amino acids: CASSLADFYNEQFF. The CDR3 DNA reads as TGCGCCAGCAGCTTGGCGGATTTCTACAATGAGCAGTTCTTC. Drawing the rest from reference TRBV5-1 and TRBJ2-1, the complete variable domain is KAGVTQTPRYLIKTRGQQVTLSCSPISGHRSVSWYQQTPGQGLQFLFEYFSETQRNKGNFPGRFSGRQFSNSRSEMNVSTLELGDSALYLCASSLADFYNEQFFGPGTRLTVL.

The chain links TRBV28 to TRBJ2-3; a possible D gene is TRBD2 (6 bases). Between the trimmed V and J ends, which lost 2 bases and 4 bases, there was a span of 19 bases. The CDR3 runs 17 residues. Germline CDR1 MDHEN, CDR2 SYDVKM. In DNA, the CDR3 is TGTGCCAGCAGTTTAAATGTTTTCTTCGGAGGGGCAGATACGCAGTATTTT. Protein sequence: CASSLNVFFGGADTQYF.

The chain combines TRBV7-2 with TRBJ2-5; 11 bases are shared with TRBD2. The germline V gene encodes CDR1 SGHTA and CDR2 FQGNSA. Losses at the gene ends were 3 bases for V and 4 bases for J; bases not matched to a gene: 7. The CDR3 spans 16 residues. CDR3 coding DNA: TGTGCCAGCAGCTTTGGACTAGCGGGTGGTGCAGAGACCCAGTACTTC. Protein sequence: CASSFGLAGGAETQYF.

This clone was seen only a few times. The V gene is TRBV28, the J gene TRBJ1-1; D is ambiguous. V was trimmed by 2 bases and J by 7 bases, leaving 5 bases between them. Germline loops: CDR1 MDHEN, CDR2 SYDVKM. The CDR3 has 11 amino acids. The CDR3 reads CASSLRVEAFF. CDR3 DNA: TGTGCCAGCAGTTTAAGGGTTGAAGCTTTCTTT.

The genes are TRBV30 and TRBJ2-1, with 7 bases lining up with TRBD1. The CDR3 covers 15 residues. The V segment lost 1 base and the J segment 8 bases; nucleotides outside the gene matches: 11. Germline V gene sequence: CDR1 GTSNPN, CDR2 SVGIG (reference sequence). This CDR3 reads CAWSGTGPPLDEQFF. The CDR3 DNA reads TGTGCCTGGAGTGGGACAGGACCCCCACTGGATGAGCAGTTCTTC.

The table lists this clone with a few counts. This chain uses TRBV2 with TRBJ2-1, with a possible D match to TRBD2 (5 bases). CDR3 length: 15 amino acids. The V and J ends lost 10 bases and 2 bases respectively, with 18 bases between them. Germline-derived CDR1 and CDR2 are SNHLY and FYNNEI. CDR3 sequence reads: CATSERGSAYNEQFF. The CDR3 DNA reads as TGTGCCACTTCAGAACGCGGGTCAGCCTACAATGAGCAGTTCTTC.

The chain carries TRBV4-3 and TRBJ1-2, with no clear D. Per germline, CDR1 LGHNA and CDR2 YSLEER. The CDR3 contains 12 residues. V was pared by 0 bases and J by 8 bases, with 7 bases between. The CDR3 protein is CASSQEYLGYTF. The CDR3, as DNA: TGCGCCAGCAGCCAAGAATATCTCGGCTACACCTTC.

The chain has TRBV7-9 and TRBJ1-2; D may be TRBD1 (5 bases). Trimming removed 5 bases at V and 10 bases at J, with 11 bases between. This CDR3 spans 11 amino acids. Germline assignment: CDR1 SEHNR and CDR2 FQNEAQ (reference sequence). The CDR3 sequence is CASSAEGYYTF. The DNA of the CDR3 is TGTGCCAGCAGCGCCGAGGGGTACTACACCTTC.

The chain recombines TRBV2 with TRBJ1-4; D is perhaps TRBD1 (6 bases). Germline CDR1 and CDR2: SNHLY and FYNNEI. The V end was cut by 6 bases, the J end by 7 bases, with 12 bases between. The CDR3 consists of 13 residues. The chain's CDR3 is CASSRDNREKLFF. The DNA for the CDR3 is TGTGCCAGCAGCCGGGACAACCGTGAAAAACTGTTTTTT.

This chain's CDR3 is CASSLPDRAGGYTF. The CDR3 region has the DNA TGTGCCAGCAGTTTGCCGGACAGGGCTGGAGGCTACACCTTC. This sequence joins TRBV28 and TRBJ1-2; TRBD1 aligns across 8 bases. Losses at the gene ends were 3 bases for V and 8 bases for J; bases not matched to a gene: 8. CDR1 is MDHEN and CDR2 is SYDVKM in the germline V gene. The CDR3 totals 14 residues.

The CDR3 sequence: CAFGAGPSGNTIYF. For the CDR3, the DNA is TGTGCCTTTGGAGCAGGCCCCTCTGGAAACACCATATATTTT. The genes are TRBV9 and TRBJ1-3; D remains unclear. The CDR3 spans 14 residues. Between the trimmed V and J ends, which lost 10 bases and 0 bases, there was a span of 14 bases. Per the germline V gene, CDR1 is SGDLS and CDR2 is YYNGEE.

The chain links TRBV6-6 to TRBJ1-3; no clear D. V was pared by 8 bases and J by 0 bases, with 17 bases between. Germline V CDR1 and CDR2: MNHNY, SVGAGI (reference sequence). The CDR3 extends over 16 amino acids. The CDR3 coding sequence is TGTGCCAGCGAGATTCGGCAGAGCAGCTCTGGAAACACCATATATTTT. The encoded protein is CASEIRQSSSGNTIYF.

The CDR3 protein is CASSYITGLGDEKLFF. The CDR3 bases are TGTGCCAGCAGTTATATTACAGGCCTGGGGGATGAAAAACTGTTTTTT. This rearrangement joins TRBV6-6 to TRBJ1-4, with a possible D match to TRBD1 (5 bases). The CDR3 loop spans 16 amino acids. Germline loops: CDR1 MNHNY, CDR2 SVGAGI (reference sequence). The V gene lost 3 bases and the J gene lost 6 bases, with 17 bases spanning the gap.

The rearrangement links TRBV5-6 to TRBJ2-3, with 7 bases identical to TRBD1. CDR1 and CDR2 from the germline V gene are SGHDT and YYEEEE. V lost 3 bases and J lost 3; bases outside the gene matches: 10. The CDR3 has 16 residues. This chain's CDR3 is CASSYRGGRLTDTQYF. The CDR3 DNA reads as TGTGCCAGCAGCTACAGGGGTGGGCGATTGACAGATACGCAGTATTTT.

V and J are TRBV4-1 and TRBJ2-1, with 10 positions matching TRBD2. Germline CDR1 and CDR2: MGHRA and YSYEKL. V shed 1 base, J shed 6 bases, and the junction held 9 bases outside the gene matches. The CDR3 runs 17 residues. The CDR3 loop is CASSQGASGSRGNEQFF. The CDR3 coding sequence is TGCGCCAGCAGCCAAGGGGCTAGCGGGAGTCGGGGCAATGAGCAGTTCTTC.

The V gene is TRBV9, the J gene TRBJ2-3; 9 nucleotides match TRBD2. Germline CDR1 is SGDLS and CDR2 is YYNGEE. There are 15 residues in the CDR3. The trim removed 0 bases at V and 2 bases at J, leaving 1 base unmatched. The CDR3 bases are TGTGCCAGCAGCGTAGCTAGCGGGAACACAGATACGCAGTATTTT. Translation: CASSVASGNTDTQYF.

The chain joins TRBV28 to TRBJ1-6; D remains unclear. Germline assignment: CDR1 MDHEN and CDR2 SYDVKM. This CDR3 is 12 amino acids long. Trimming stripped 3 bases from V and 7 bases from J, with 4 bases between. Written as DNA, the CDR3 is TGTGCCAGCAGTTTGAAGAATTCACCCCTCCACTTT. Residues: CASSLKNSPLHF.

V is TRBV2 and J is TRBJ1-3; D perhaps matches TRBD1 (5 bases). The length of the CDR3 is 15 residues. Germline V lookup: CDR1 SNHLY, CDR2 FYNNEI. Trimming removed 5 bases from V and 2 bases from J, with 13 bases in between. DNA of the CDR3: TGTGCCAGCAGTTCCGTGGGGCAAGCTGGAAACACCATATATTTT. Amino acids: CASSSVGQAGNTIYF.

This chain links TRBV6-1 with TRBJ1-3, with 7 bases aligning to TRBD1. V gave up 7 bases and J gave up 9 bases; unmatched junction bases: 12. Germline CDR1 and CDR2: MNHNS and SASEGT. The CDR3 totals 14 residues. CDR3 DNA sequence: TGTGCCAGCAATCAGGGACAGCCCTGGAGCACCATATATTTT. Its protein is CASNQGQPWSTIYF.

A word on this clone: Other DNA sequences from this sample encode an identical CDR3 as well. The V and J genes are TRBV9 and TRBJ2-1; D is undetermined. Per the germline V gene, CDR1 is SGDLS and CDR2 is YYNGEE. V was shortened by 0 bases and J by 7 bases, with 8 bases between the two germline ends. This CDR3 is built from 13 residues. CDR3 bases: TGTGCCAGCAGCGTAGGACCCGGGAATGAGCAGTTCTTC. Its translation is CASSVGPGNEQFF. The full variable domain, in which reference TRBV9 and TRBJ2-1 provide the parts outside the CDR3, is DSGVTQTPKHLITATGQRVTLRCSPRSGDLSVYWYQQSLDQGLQFLIQYYNGEERAKGNILERFSAQQFPDLHSELNLSSLELGDSALYFCASSVGPGNEQFFGPGTRLTVL.

The CDR3 DNA follows: TGTGCCAGCAGTTACAACGGGGAGCTCGGCTACACCTTC. This translates into CASSYNGELGYTF. The V call is TRBV6-5, the J call TRBJ1-2, with unresolved D. The CDR3 loop spans 13 amino acids. Trimming took off 2 bases at V and 8 bases at J, with 12 bases between the two ends. CDR1 and CDR2 from the germline V gene are MNHEY and SVGAGI.

This chain joins TRBV5-3 and TRBJ1-2; D not certain. TRBV5-3 is an ORF for which the function is uncertain. CDR3 length equals 10 residues. V lost 8 bases, J lost 12 bases, and 14 bases lay in between. The DNA of the CDR3 is TGTGCCAGGAGGGAAGCGGGTGACACCTTC. Its translation is CARREAGDTF.

This rearrangement joins TRBV5-1 to TRBJ2-1; 9 bases agree with TRBD2. This CDR3 spans 15 amino acids. V gave up 0 bases and J gave up 6 bases; unmatched junction bases: 4. CDR1 and CDR2 (germline): SGHRS, YFSETQ. DNA for the CDR3: TGCGCCAGCAGCTTGGAAGGGACTAGCATCAATGAGCAGTTCTTC. Its protein product is CASSLEGTSINEQFF.

The chain is built from TRBV19 and TRBJ2-7; 7 bases agree with TRBD2. Germline lookup yields CDR1 LNHDA and CDR2 SQIVND (reference sequence). V shed 3 bases and J 6 bases; nucleotides not matched to a gene: 8. The CDR3 spans 14 residues. The CDR3 loop is CASSIPGLDAEQYF. The CDR3 coding sequence is TGTGCCAGTAGTATCCCCGGACTAGACGCCGAGCAGTACTTC. Using reference TRBV19 and TRBJ2-7 for the parts outside the CDR3, the full variable domain is DGGITQSPKYLFRKEGQNVTLSCEQNLNHDAMYWYRQDPGQGLRLIYYSQIVNDFQKGDIAEGYSVSREKKESFPLTVTSAQKNPTAFYLCASSIPGLDAEQYFGPGTRLTVT.